This passage covers 17 T cell receptor beta chains from one sample sequenced in a study of siplizumab effects on memory and regulatory T cells. This table comes from immunoSEQ multiplex PCR, and its TCRdb copy is limited to in-frame clones, with some not included. The sample yields 57,000 or so clones, roughly 78% seen once. Sequencing was performed on memory CD4+ T cells sorted from blood. The receptor source for this set is a human donor in good health.

The rearrangement joins TRBV7-9 to TRBJ1-1, with a weak D call TRBD1 (5 bases). With 1 base removed from V and 2 bases from J, the gap between germline ends came to 20 bases. This CDR3 has 18 amino acids. Per the germline V gene, CDR1 is SEHNR and CDR2 is FQNEAQ (reference sequence). For the CDR3, the DNA is TGTGCCAGCAGCTTAGGGTTCCGGGGCCGGGTGCTAAACACTGAAGCTTTCTTT. Translated: CASSLGFRGRVLNTEAFF.

This clone was observed a handful of times. J is TRBJ2-7 and V is TRBV7-2, with 12 nucleotides matching TRBD1. V shed 6 bases, J shed 7 bases, and the junction held 10 bases outside the gene matches. The CDR3 contains 15 residues. Germline V gene sequence: CDR1 SGHTA, CDR2 FQGNSA. CDR3 amino acids: CASSRPGQGAKEQYF. The CDR3, as DNA: TGTGCCAGCAGTCGCCCGGGACAGGGGGCTAAAGAGCAGTACTTC.

V is TRBV11-2 and J is TRBJ2-7; D unclear. The germline CDR1 and CDR2 sequences are SGHAT and FQNNGV. Trimming shortened V by 1 base and J by 0 bases, and 7 bases separated the two germline ends. The CDR3 is made up of 14 amino acids. CDR3 DNA: TGTGCCAGCAGCTTAGCAGGCACCTCCTACGAGCAGTACTTC. This gives the protein CASSLAGTSYEQYF. Based on the CDR3 plus reference TRBV11-2 and TRBJ2-7, the full variable domain is EAGVAQSPRYKIIEKRQSVAFWCNPISGHATLYWYQQILGQGPKLLIQFQNNGVVDDSQLPKDRFSAERLKGVDSTLKIQPAKLEDSAVYLCASSLAGTSYEQYFGPGTRLTVT.

In this sample, this clone turned up a few times. The J gene is TRBJ2-2, the V gene TRBV5-1; D gene ambiguous. The V end lost 5 bases, the J end lost 3 bases, and 11 bases lay between the germline ends. The CDR3 is 14 residues long. Per germline, CDR1 SGHRS and CDR2 YFSETQ. The CDR3 DNA follows: TGCGCCAGCAGGTATCTCGCAGACACCGGGGAGCTGTTTTTT. The encoded protein is CASRYLADTGELFF.

The rearrangement uses TRBV6-1 and TRBJ1-3, with D hard to call. Trimming removed 4 bases from V and 2 bases from J, with 9 bases in between. This CDR3 comprises 14 residues. CDR1 is MNHNS, CDR2 SASEGT, per germline. The CDR3 DNA reads as TGTGCCAGCAGTGTAGGGTTGGCTGGAAACACCATATATTTT. Amino acid sequence: CASSVGLAGNTIYF.

The chain employs TRBV19 and TRBJ1-6, with unresolved D. This CDR3 has 15 residues. CDR1 and CDR2 (germline): LNHDA, SQIVND (reference sequence). The V gene lost 3 bases and the J gene lost 4 bases, with 10 bases spanning the gap. This chain's CDR3 is CASSIGVGYNSPLHF. CDR3 DNA: TGTGCCAGTAGTATTGGTGTAGGGTATAATTCACCCCTCCACTTT.

The chain recombines TRBV11-2 with TRBJ2-2, with D unresolved. CDR1 and CDR2 (germline): SGHAT, FQNNGV. The ends were cut back, 5 bases at V and 5 bases at J, with 6 bases in the middle. The CDR3 runs to 12 residues. CDR3 bases: TGTGCCAGCAGCCTGGGTACCGGGGAGCTGTTTTTT. Encoded protein: CASSLGTGELFF.

In its sample, this clone was seen once. The genes are TRBV7-2 and TRBJ1-6; 8 bases align to TRBD1. CDR3 length: 15 amino acids. V trimming: 5 bases; J trimming: 7 bases; junction bases outside the gene matches: 7. Germline lookup yields CDR1 SGHTA and CDR2 FQGNSA. CDR3 bases: TGTGCCAGCAGCCGAGGACAGGGAACGAATTCACCCCTCCACTTT. This sequence encodes CASSRGQGTNSPLHF.

The rearrangement joins TRBV6-6 to TRBJ1-4; a possible D gene is TRBD1 (6 bases). The germline CDR1 and CDR2 sequences are MNHNY and SVGAGI (reference sequence). V was clipped by 2 bases and J by 6 bases, with 10 bases between them. The CDR3 is made up of 14 amino acids. The CDR3 reads CASSYRGGDEKLFF. The CDR3 DNA reads TGTGCCAGCAGTTACAGGGGGGGTGATGAAAAACTGTTTTTT.

CDR3 protein: CASSLGDGANYGYTF. CDR3 bases: TGCGCCAGCAGCTTGGGGGACGGTGCTAACTATGGCTACACCTTC. The chain employs TRBV5-1 and TRBJ1-2; a possible D gene is TRBD1 (5 bases). The CDR3 spans 15 residues. Germline assignment: CDR1 SGHRS and CDR2 YFSETQ. The V end lost 0 bases, the J end lost 0 bases, and 9 bases lay between the germline ends.

With regard to this clone: The limits of the CDR3 on the DNA are not certain, so only TCRdb's listed CDR3 is given. The chain carries TRBV7-2 and TRBJ2-1; TRBD2, the table's D call, was not compared with the DNA. The germline V gene has CDR1 SGHTA and CDR2 FQGNSA. With termini counted, the CDR3 has 14 amino acids. CDR3 region: CASSVFAAGALLFF.

This clone has a handful of counts. V gene TRBV19 combines with J gene TRBJ2-3; 8 positions match TRBD2. Trimming at V came to 3 bases and at J to 0 bases, leaving 11 bases not matched to a gene. CDR1 is LNHDA, CDR2 SQIVND, per germline (reference sequence). This CDR3 spans 18 amino acids. The CDR3 is CASSIGPLSGTSTDTQYF. The CDR3 DNA reads as TGTGCCAGTAGTATCGGCCCTCTTAGCGGGACTAGCACAGATACGCAGTATTTT. Supplemented by reference TRBV19 and TRBJ2-3, the full variable domain reads DGGITQSPKYLFRKEGQNVTLSCEQNLNHDAMYWYRQDPGQGLRLIYYSQIVNDFQKGDIAEGYSVSREKKESFPLTVTSAQKNPTAFYLCASSIGPLSGTSTDTQYFGPGTRLTVL.

This clone was observed a handful of times. The same CDR3 arises from other DNA sequences in this sample as well. The chain uses TRBV28 and TRBJ1-1, with 9 bases matching TRBD1. This CDR3 has 13 residues. The germline gives CDR1 MDHEN, CDR2 SYDVKM. Germline trimming cut 6 bases from V and 1 base from J; bases unmatched to any gene: 0. CDR3 residues: CASRGQGNTEAFF. CDR3 bases: TGTGCCAGCAGGGGACAGGGGAACACTGAAGCTTTCTTT.

This chain connects TRBV5-4 to TRBJ1-2; D is undetermined. Germline V gene lookup returns CDR1 SGHNT and CDR2 YYREEE (reference sequence). The V and J ends lost 2 bases and 0 bases respectively, with 8 bases between them. The length of the CDR3 is 14 residues. In DNA, the CDR3 is TGTGCCAGCAGCTTTACCGGGACTAACTATGGCTACACCTTC. Translation gives CASSFTGTNYGYTF.

This clone was seen a handful of times. The chain couples TRBV19 to TRBJ2-3, with a weak D call TRBD1 (5 bases). In germline, CDR1 is LNHDA, CDR2 SQIVND (reference sequence). This CDR3 spans 12 amino acids. Trimming cost V 8 bases and J 10 bases, with 16 bases left between them. CDR3 in amino acids: CASRPQGGPQYF. The CDR3 DNA sequence: TGTGCCAGTCGTCCTCAGGGCGGACCGCAGTATTTT.

This clone was counted only a few times. This chain uses TRBV11-2 with TRBJ2-2; D uncertain. CDR1 is SGHAT and CDR2 is FQNNGV in the germline V gene. The CDR3 consists of 14 residues. V lost 3 bases to trimming and J lost 6 bases, with 11 bases between them. The CDR3 nucleotides are TGTGCCAGCAGCTTGGGTAGCAATCCCGGGGAGCTGTTTTTT. Protein: CASSLGSNPGELFF. Looking up the rest from reference TRBV11-2 and TRBJ2-2 gives the full variable domain: EAGVAQSPRYKIIEKRQSVAFWCNPISGHATLYWYQQILGQGPKLLIQFQNNGVVDDSQLPKDRFSAERLKGVDSTLKIQPAKLEDSAVYLCASSLGSNPGELFFGEGSRLTVL.

The gene calls are TRBV7-2 and TRBJ2-1; perhaps TRBD2 as D (5 bases). V was clipped by 6 bases and J by 7 bases, with 19 bases between them. Per germline, CDR1 SGHTA and CDR2 FQGNSA. The CDR3 has 15 amino acids. CDR3 amino acids: CASREWVAGGNEQFF. As DNA, the CDR3 is TGTGCCAGCAGGGAGTGGGTCGCGGGTGGTAATGAGCAGTTCTTC. The full variable domain, in which reference TRBV7-2 and TRBJ2-1 provide the parts outside the CDR3, is GAGVSQSPSNKVTEKGKDVELRCDPISGHTALYWYRQSLGQGLEFLIYFQGNSAPDKSGLPSDRFSAERTGGSVSTLTIQRTQQEDSAVYLCASREWVAGGNEQFFGPGTRLTVL.